These T cell receptor beta chains were read from a single sample in a study of blood T cells in healthy people across ages. TCRdb analysed the 5' RACE reads with MiXCR anew, one entry per CDR3 protein. The table lists approximately 960,000 distinct CDR3 sequences, under 35% of them singletons. The same sample was also used in a study of T cells of mothers and their children.

The sequenced sample was blood. The receptors originated from a woman in her thirties or forties in good health. The CDR3 runs from the conserved cysteine through the conserved F or W. The D gene is left open where the match is weak. Clone size is not always given. Where it is, it says once, few, many or a class for expanded clones.

d_call,clone_size,j_call,v_call,cdr3_aa,cdr3_nt
TRBD1,NA,TRBJ1-5,TRBV6-2/TRBV6-3,CARSSVFARDRGAQSNQPQHF,TGTGCCAGAAGTTCGGTATTTGCTCGGGACAGGGGGGCCCAAAGCAATCAGCCCCAGCATTTT
NA,many,TRBJ2-7,TRBV5-5,CASSLSAVYEQYF,TGTGCCAGCAGCTTGTCCGCTGTCTACGAGCAGTACTTC
NA,NA,TRBJ1-2,TRBV7-2,CASSLDHTFRGYTF,TGTGCCAGCAGCTTAGACCATACCTTTAGGGGCTACACCTTC
NA,few,TRBJ2-4,TRBV27,CASSPGGGLSKNIQYF,TGTGCCAGCAGCCCCGGGGGTGGGTTGTCCAAAAACATTCAGTACTTC
TRBD2,NA,TRBJ2-2,TRBV6-6,CASSHLAGEHGELFF,TGTGCCAGCAGCCACCTAGCGGGGGAGCACGGGGAGCTGTTTTTT
NA,NA,TRBJ2-7,TRBV10-2,CASRDSFYEQYF,TGCGCCAGCCGGGACTCTTTCTACGAGCAGTACTTC
NA,many,TRBJ2-1,TRBV29-1,CSDPPGHISYNEQFF,TGCAGCGATCCTCCGGGACACATCTCCTACAATGAGCAGTTCTTC
NA,NA,TRBJ2-1,TRBV7-9,CASSLQSSRGDEQFF,TGTGCCAGCAGCTTACAGTCTTCTAGAGGCGATGAGCAGTTCTTC
NA,few,TRBJ2-7,TRBV7-9,CASGQWVGLSEQYF,TGTGCCAGCGGCCAGTGGGTGGGACTCTCCGAGCAGTACTTC
TRBD1,NA,TRBJ2-3,TRBV7-2,CASTNRGNTDTQYF,TGTGCCAGCACCAACAGGGGGAACACAGATACGCAGTATTTT
NA,NA,TRBJ2-5,TRBV5-8,CASSFRGPETQYF,TGTGCCAGCAGCTTCCGGGGGCCAGAGACCCAGTACTTC
TRBD1,NA,TRBJ2-5,TRBV6-1,CASSVSGFGTGSNEQYF,TGTGCCAGCAGTGTTTCTGGGTTCGGGACAGGGTCCAATGAGCAGTACTTC
TRBD2,NA,TRBJ2-2,TRBV6-5,CASSPRGLAGSGELFF,TGTGCCAGCAGTCCCAGAGGGCTAGCGGGGTCCGGGGAGCTGTTTTTT
NA,NA,TRBJ1-2,TRBV7-9,CASSPPWNYGYTF,TGTGCCAGCAGCCCCCCATGGAACTATGGCTACACCTTC
NA,NA,TRBJ1-1,TRBV20-1,CSARVPKRGEAFF,TGCAGTGCTAGAGTTCCGAAAAGAGGTGAAGCTTTCTTT
NA,NA,TRBJ1-4,TRBV7-2,CASSLVTGEKLFF,TGTGCCAGCAGCCTCGTGACTGGTGAAAAACTGTTTTTT
TRBD2,NA,TRBJ2-5,TRBV6-1,CASSEASGGKETQYF,TGTGCCAGCAGTGAAGCTAGCGGGGGGAAAGAGACCCAGTACTTC
NA,few,TRBJ1-6,TRBV27,CASSLSGRENSPLHF,TGTGCCAGCAGTTTATCAGGCAGGGAAAATTCACCCCTCCACTTT
NA,NA,TRBJ2-7,TRBV11-2,CASSGEGYEQYF,TGTGCCAGCAGCGGCGAAGGCTACGAGCAGTACTTC
NA,NA,TRBJ1-2,TRBV7-2,CASSLGQSEYYGYTF,TGCGCCAGCAGCCTCGGACAGTCCGAATACTATGGCTACACCTTC
TRBD2,NA,TRBJ2-3,TRBV20-1,CSVGGDWGGTQYF,TGCAGTGTCGGAGGGGATTGGGGGGGGACGCAGTATTTT
TRBD1,NA,TRBJ1-1,TRBV18,CASSPRTGGRHTEAFF,TGTGCCAGCTCACCCCGGACAGGCGGGCGGCACACTGAAGCTTTCTTT
TRBD1,NA,TRBJ2-3,TRBV7-2,CASSLAGQGGADTQYF,TGTGCCAGCAGCTTAGCGGGACAGGGGGGTGCAGATACGCAGTATTTT
NA,many,TRBJ1-2,TRBV20-1,CSARDRGLSGYTF,TGCAGTGCTAGAGACAGGGGTTTGAGTGGCTACACCTTC
TRBD1,many,TRBJ2-7,TRBV4-2,CASSLDRPSSYEQYF,TGTGCCAGCAGCCTGGACAGGCCATCCTCCTACGAGCAGTACTTC
NA,NA,TRBJ1-1,TRBV7-8,CASSLELGGLRAFF,TGTGCCAGCAGCCTAGAGCTTGGGGGCCTCAGAGCTTTCTTT
TRBD1,NA,TRBJ2-1,TRBV14,CASRGQGRSVEQFF,TGTGCCAGTCGCGGACAGGGGAGATCAGTTGAGCAGTTCTTC
TRBD2,NA,TRBJ2-1,TRBV29-1,CSVATVGLAVSYNEQFF,TGCAGCGTGGCCACCGTGGGACTAGCTGTCTCCTACAATGAGCAGTTCTTC
TRBD1,NA,TRBJ1-1,TRBV7-9,CASSLASLGQTRTEAFF,TGTGCCAGCAGCTTGGCATCGCTGGGACAGACGAGGACTGAAGCTTTCTTT
NA,NA,TRBJ2-2,TRBV5-1,CTSSLVVGVNTGELFF,TGCACCAGCAGCTTGGTGGTAGGGGTAAACACCGGGGAGCTGTTTTTT
NA,few,TRBJ1-2,TRBV20-1,CSARDDPGLDYGYTF,TGCAGTGCTAGAGATGACCCAGGGCTGGACTATGGCTACACCTTC
TRBD1,few,TRBJ1-2,TRBV19,CASSKTGAGYTF,TGTGCCAGTAGCAAAACAGGGGCTGGCTACACCTTC
NA,NA,TRBJ2-7,TRBV12-3/TRBV12-4,CASSQDSRSSYNEQYF,TGTGCCAGCAGCCAGGACAGTAGGAGCTCCTACAATGAGCAGTACTTC
NA,many,TRBJ2-5,TRBV5-1,CASSLDLETQYF,TGTGCCAGCAGCTTAGATCTTGAGACCCAGTACTTC
TRBD1,few,TRBJ1-6,TRBV7-8,CASTERRDRGFGSYNSPLHF,TGTGCCAGCACCGAAAGGAGGGACAGGGGTTTCGGGTCCTATAATTCACCCCTCCACTTT
NA,NA,TRBJ1-4,TRBV28,CASSPGLLATNEKLFF,TGTGCCAGCAGTCCGGGACTATTGGCAACTAATGAAAAACTGTTTTTT
TRBD2,NA,TRBJ2-1,TRBV10-2,CASNVGRGGEQFF,TGCGCCAGCAATGTCGGGAGGGGTGGTGAGCAGTTCTTC
NA,many,TRBJ2-3,TRBV29-1,CSVAQGDTQYF,TGCAGCGTTGCACAGGGAGATACGCAGTATTTT
TRBD1,many,TRBJ1-1,TRBV20-1,CSAREIGTGATEAFF,TGCAGTGCTAGAGAAATTGGGACAGGGGCAACTGAAGCTTTCTTT
TRBD1,few,TRBJ2-7,TRBV5-1,CASSLTRQGAYEQYF,TGCGCCAGCAGCCTAACCCGACAGGGGGCTTACGAGCAGTACTTC
NA,NA,TRBJ2-5,TRBV29-1,CSVLQETQYF,TGCAGCGTCCTTCAAGAGACCCAGTACTTC
NA,NA,TRBJ1-2,TRBV9,CASSVAGTTYGYTF,TGTGCCAGCAGCGTAGCCGGGACAACTTATGGCTACACCTTC
TRBD1,few,TRBJ1-2,TRBV18,CASPPPGQVLVSGYTF,TGTGCCAGCCCACCGCCTGGACAGGTCTTGGTTAGTGGCTACACCTTC
NA,NA,TRBJ1-2,TRBV24-1,CATSDLDREGYTF,TGTGCCACCAGTGATTTGGACAGAGAGGGCTACACCTTC
NA,NA,TRBJ1-1,TRBV7-2,CASRVTEITEAFF,TGTGCCAGCAGGGTGACAGAAATCACTGAAGCTTTCTTT
NA,many,TRBJ2-6,TRBV24-1,CATSDPGGANVLTF,TGTGCCACCAGTGATCCCGGGGGGGCCAACGTCCTGACTTTC
TRBD1,many,TRBJ1-2,TRBV28,CASREGGAYGYTF,TGTGCCAGCAGGGAAGGGGGCGCCTATGGCTACACCTTC
TRBD1,many,TRBJ1-1,TRBV12-3/TRBV12-4,CASSLGTENTEAFF,TGTGCCAGCAGCTTAGGGACAGAGAACACTGAAGCTTTCTTT
NA,NA,TRBJ2-4,TRBV20-1,CSARDGGLAKNIQYF,TGCAGTGCTAGAGATGGGGGACTAGCCAAAAACATTCAGTACTTC
TRBD1,few,TRBJ1-2,TRBV4-3,CASSQDWRDRGGYTF,TGCGCCAGCAGCCAAGATTGGCGAGACAGGGGAGGCTACACCTTC
TRBD1,few,TRBJ2-3,TRBV5-1,CASSSGQGGETDTQYF,TGCGCCAGCAGCAGCGGACAGGGCGGGGAAACAGATACGCAGTATTTT
TRBD1,NA,TRBJ2-7,TRBV25-1,CASSEWTGTDEQYF,TGTGCCAGCAGTGAATGGACAGGGACCGACGAGCAGTACTTC
TRBD2,NA,TRBJ2-7,TRBV5-1,CASSVLPQRGGEFYEQYF,TGCGCCAGCAGCGTACTACCTCAGCGGGGGGGAGAATTCTACGAGCAGTACTTC
NA,NA,TRBJ1-1,TRBV7-8,CASSLEGRDTEAFF,TGTGCCAGCAGCTTAGAAGGCAGGGACACTGAAGCTTTCTTT
NA,many,TRBJ1-2,TRBV5-5,CASSRPNRDGYTF,TGTGCCAGCAGCCGCCCTAACCGAGATGGCTACACCTTC
TRBD2,NA,TRBJ2-5,TRBV4-1,CASSQDLAGAQETQYF,TGCGCCAGCAGCCAAGACCTAGCGGGAGCCCAAGAGACCCAGTACTTC
TRBD1,NA,TRBJ1-6,TRBV6-6,CASSHQDRGRSPLHF,TGTGCCAGCAGCCACCAGGACAGGGGCAGGTCACCCCTCCACTTT
NA,few,TRBJ2-4,TRBV28,CASSPRGVQNIQYF,TGTGCCAGCAGCCCCCGTGGGGTCCAAAACATTCAGTACTTC
NA,NA,TRBJ2-7,TRBV7-2,CASSRQSTYEQYF,TGTGCCAGCAGCCGACAGAGTACCTACGAGCAGTACTTC